Presented here are 23 T cell receptor beta chains from one specimen sequenced in a study of blood T cell repertoires in COVID-19. Repertoires were generated with immunoSEQ multiplex PCR, while TCRdb's copy carries only in-frame clones and drops some. The table records about 210,000 clones, 86% of them present only once. Material: peripheral blood. Receptors were obtained from a woman in her 70s with acute or convalescent COVID-19.

This chain uses TRBV10-3 with TRBJ1-5; TRBD1 is a possible D gene (6 bases). V gave up 2 bases and J gave up 2 bases, with 10 bases separating them. Germline CDR1 ENHRY, CDR2 SYGVKD. The CDR3 runs to 15 residues. CDR3 in DNA: TGTGCCATCAGTGAGGGGGGGGCGGGCAATCAGCCCCAGCATTTT. Translating it yields CAISEGGAGNQPQHF.

The chain is built from TRBV27 and TRBJ2-7; the match to TRBD1 covers 9 bases. Per the germline V gene, CDR1 is MNHEY and CDR2 is SMNVEV (reference sequence). This CDR3 comprises 15 residues. Losses at the gene ends were 3 bases for V and 1 base for J; bases not matched to a gene: 4. Written as DNA, the CDR3 is TGTGCCAGCAGTTTGTCCGGGACAGGGTCCTACGAGCAGTACTTC. Translation gives CASSLSGTGSYEQYF.

The chain employs TRBV5-1 and TRBJ2-3, with 8 nucleotides matching TRBD2. With V trimmed by 0 bases and J by 3 bases, 3 bases remained unmatched. Germline-derived CDR1 and CDR2 are SGHRS and YFSETQ. The CDR3 runs to 15 residues. DNA for the CDR3: TGCGCCAGCAGCTTGGATGGGACTAGGACAGATACGCAGTATTTT. Its translation is CASSLDGTRTDTQYF.

The V call is TRBV15, the J call TRBJ2-5; maybe TRBD1 (6 bases). Germline CDR1 is LNHNV and CDR2 is YYDKDF (reference sequence). The CDR3 extends over 15 amino acids. V shed 1 base and J shed 4 bases, with 13 bases lying between them. The CDR3 sequence: CATSRGGQGGETQYF. The CDR3 DNA follows: TGTGCCACCAGCAGAGGGGGTCAAGGGGGAGAGACCCAGTACTTC.

A single count supports this clone. V is TRBV19 and J is TRBJ1-5, with a weak D call TRBD1 (6 bases). The CDR3 consists of 16 residues. Per the germline V gene, CDR1 is LNHDA and CDR2 is SQIVND (reference sequence). V was pared by 5 bases and J by 7 bases, with 21 bases between. CDR3 DNA: TGTGCCAGTAGTGGTCATGGGGGGGCGTTTCCCCAGCCCCAGCATTTT. This gives the protein CASSGHGGAFPQPQHF.

This rearrangement joins TRBV9 to TRBJ2-1, with D hard to call. Deletions cut 5 bases from V and 8 bases from J, with 11 bases between. CDR1 and CDR2 from the germline V gene are SGDLS and YYNGEE. CDR3 size: 12 residues. The DNA for the CDR3 is TGTGCCAGCAGTGTTCGAGGAGATGAGCAGTTCTTC. As protein: CASSVRGDEQFF.

The V call is TRBV11-2, the J call TRBJ2-5, with no clear D. CDR1 is SGHAT and CDR2 is FQNNGV in the germline V gene. With 1 base removed from V and 5 bases from J, the gap between germline ends came to 14 bases. This CDR3 spans 15 amino acids. The CDR3 DNA follows: TGTGCCAGCAGCTTAGGGGTGGGCCCTGGGGAGACCCAGTACTTC. Its translation: CASSLGVGPGETQYF.

The chain is built from TRBV28 and TRBJ1-2, with 9 bases identical to TRBD1. V dropped 2 bases and J dropped 4; count of bases not matched to a gene: 8. CDR3 length equals 16 residues. Germline loops: CDR1 MDHEN, CDR2 SYDVKM. CDR3 residues: CASSLLTGGSIYGYTF. Written as DNA, the CDR3 is TGTGCCAGCAGTTTACTTACAGGGGGCAGTATCTATGGCTACACCTTC.

A single count supports this clone. The rearrangement links TRBV5-5 to TRBJ1-5; possibly TRBD1 for D (6 bases). Between the trimmed V and J ends, which lost 5 bases and 1 base, there was a span of 19 bases. Germline V gene lookup returns CDR1 SGHKS and CDR2 YYEKEE (reference sequence). The CDR3 is 17 residues long. CDR3 protein: CASSLDATGRSNQPQHF. For the CDR3, the DNA is TGTGCCAGCAGTTTAGATGCGACAGGTAGAAGCAATCAGCCCCAGCATTTT.

This chain links TRBV9 with TRBJ2-2, with D maybe TRBD1 (5 bases). The V gene's germline CDR1 is SGDLS and CDR2 YYNGEE. The V end was cut by 4 bases, the J end by 1 base, with 17 bases between. CDR3 length: 17 amino acids. The CDR3 nucleotides read TGTGCCAGCAGCCCTCGCCGAACAGGCGGGAACACCGGGGAGCTGTTTTTT. Protein: CASSPRRTGGNTGELFF.

This clone came up once. V usage is TRBV5-1 and J usage is TRBJ1-2, with 7 bases identical to TRBD1. Trimming at V came to 5 bases and at J to 7 bases, leaving 8 bases not matched to a gene. This CDR3 comprises 13 residues. Germline V gene lookup returns CDR1 SGHRS and CDR2 YFSETQ. CDR3 region: CASSLTGLSGYTF. The CDR3 DNA reads as TGCGCCAGCAGTTTGACAGGGTTGAGTGGCTACACCTTC.

The CDR3 here is CASSPGWADEPQHF. CDR3 bases: TGTGCCAGCTCACCCGGCTGGGCAGACGAGCCCCAGCATTTT. V usage is TRBV18 and J usage is TRBJ1-5; no definite D call. The CDR3 consists of 14 residues. Trimming took 3 bases from V and 8 from J, leaving 14 bases between them. Germline lookup yields CDR1 KGHSH and CDR2 LQKENI.

This clone has only one observation. This chain links TRBV6-2 or TRBV6-3 with TRBJ1-3, with D perhaps matching TRBD1 (6 bases). This CDR3 has 15 amino acids. V was shortened by 6 bases and J by 0 bases, with 12 bases between the two germline ends. Germline V lookup: CDR1 MNHEY, CDR2 SVGEGT. The CDR3 DNA is TGTGCCAGCAGCAAAGTACAGGGCTCTGGAAACACCATATATTTT. Residues: CASSKVQGSGNTIYF.

The genes are TRBV24-1 and TRBJ1-2, with D maybe TRBD1 (6 bases). Germline values: CDR1 KGHDR, CDR2 SFDVKD. This CDR3 has 15 amino acids. V was clipped by 4 bases and J by 4 bases, with 15 bases between them. CDR3: CATSDRGTAGYGYTF. The CDR3 DNA reads TGTGCCACCAGTGACAGGGGTACCGCGGGCTATGGCTACACCTTC.

The chain has TRBV6-5 and TRBJ1-1; D is undetermined. V was pared by 8 bases and J by 2 bases, with 15 bases between. The V gene's germline CDR1 is MNHEY and CDR2 SVGAGI. CDR3 length equals 14 residues. CDR3 coding DNA: TGTGCCAGCTTATGGCCCTCTCATAACACTGAAGCTTTCTTT. Its translation is CASLWPSHNTEAFF.

The chain links TRBV27 to TRBJ1-1, with 8 bases identical to TRBD1. Germline lookup yields CDR1 MNHEY and CDR2 SMNVEV (reference sequence). The CDR3 spans 15 residues. V trimming: 4 bases; J trimming: 0 bases; junction bases outside the gene matches: 4. The CDR3 here is CASSWDRSMNTEAFF. The CDR3, as DNA: TGTGCCAGCAGTTGGGACAGGAGCATGAACACTGAAGCTTTCTTT.

CDR3: CASTWQGGNEQFF. CDR3 sequence (DNA): TGCGCCAGCACCTGGCAGGGGGGAAATGAGCAGTTCTTC. The J gene is TRBJ2-1, the V gene TRBV5-1, with a possible D match to TRBD1 (7 bases). Trimming took 6 bases from V and 7 from J, leaving 14 bases between them. The germline V gene has CDR1 SGHRS and CDR2 YFSETQ. CDR3 length equals 13 residues.

V is TRBV9 and J is TRBJ1-6; TRBD1 aligns across 8 bases. Germline V lookup: CDR1 SGDLS, CDR2 YYNGEE. V dropped 3 bases and J dropped 1; count of bases not matched to a gene: 6. This CDR3 contains 17 residues. Here the CDR3 DNA reads TGTGCCAGCAGCGCCTCAGGGGGCGTTTCCTATAATTCACCCCTCCACTTT. Residues: CASSASGGVSYNSPLHF. The full variable domain, rest sourced from reference TRBV9 and TRBJ1-6, is DSGVTQTPKHLITATGQRVTLRCSPRSGDLSVYWYQQSLDQGLQFLIQYYNGEERAKGNILERFSAQQFPDLHSELNLSSLELGDSALYFCASSASGGVSYNSPLHFGNGTRLTVT.

The V gene is TRBV7-9, the J gene TRBJ2-7, with 11 bases matching TRBD1. The germline V gene encodes CDR1 SEHNR and CDR2 FQNEAQ (reference sequence). The junction had 6 bases not matched to a gene; V was cut back by 4 bases and J by 4 bases. The CDR3 has 15 residues. CDR3 region: CASSYHRDRGYEQYF. In nucleotides, the CDR3 is TGTGCCAGCAGCTACCACCGGGACAGGGGGTACGAGCAGTACTTC.

This chain connects TRBV19 to TRBJ2-3; 12 bases fit TRBD2. Germline CDR1 LNHDA, CDR2 SQIVND (reference sequence). The CDR3 length is 14 residues. V trimming: 6 bases; J trimming: 5 bases; junction bases outside the gene matches: 3. The CDR3 sequence: CASSQTSGRDTQYF. In nucleotides, the CDR3 is TGTGCCAGTAGCCAGACTAGCGGGAGAGATACGCAGTATTTT.

V and J are TRBV19 and TRBJ2-6; TRBD2 aligns across 8 bases. The trim removed 3 bases at V and 1 base at J, leaving 2 bases unmatched. CDR3 size: 16 residues. Germline values: CDR1 LNHDA, CDR2 SQIVND (reference sequence). Written as DNA, the CDR3 is TGTGCCAGTAGTATTGCGGGGGGATCTGGGGCCAACGTCCTGACTTTC. Encoded protein: CASSIAGGSGANVLTF.

The V and J genes are TRBV29-1 and TRBJ1-1; 7 nucleotides match TRBD1. The CDR3 spans 15 residues. Germline CDR1 is SQVTM and CDR2 is ANQGSEA. Germline trimming cut 5 bases from V and 0 bases from J; bases unmatched to any gene: 9. The CDR3 protein is CSVTGQLFMNTEAFF. The CDR3 DNA reads TGCAGCGTTACGGGACAGCTATTCATGAACACTGAAGCTTTCTTT.

The V gene is TRBV5-5, the J gene TRBJ1-3, with D maybe TRBD1 (5 bases). Germline V gene data show CDR1 as SGHKS and CDR2 as YYEKEE (reference sequence). The CDR3 loop spans 17 amino acids. V dropped 0 bases and J dropped 4 bases, with 17 bases sitting between them. The CDR3, as DNA: TGTGCCAGCAGCTTGGCGGGTCCGGGCCGGGGGGGAAACACCATATATTTT. Amino acids: CASSLAGPGRGGNTIYF.